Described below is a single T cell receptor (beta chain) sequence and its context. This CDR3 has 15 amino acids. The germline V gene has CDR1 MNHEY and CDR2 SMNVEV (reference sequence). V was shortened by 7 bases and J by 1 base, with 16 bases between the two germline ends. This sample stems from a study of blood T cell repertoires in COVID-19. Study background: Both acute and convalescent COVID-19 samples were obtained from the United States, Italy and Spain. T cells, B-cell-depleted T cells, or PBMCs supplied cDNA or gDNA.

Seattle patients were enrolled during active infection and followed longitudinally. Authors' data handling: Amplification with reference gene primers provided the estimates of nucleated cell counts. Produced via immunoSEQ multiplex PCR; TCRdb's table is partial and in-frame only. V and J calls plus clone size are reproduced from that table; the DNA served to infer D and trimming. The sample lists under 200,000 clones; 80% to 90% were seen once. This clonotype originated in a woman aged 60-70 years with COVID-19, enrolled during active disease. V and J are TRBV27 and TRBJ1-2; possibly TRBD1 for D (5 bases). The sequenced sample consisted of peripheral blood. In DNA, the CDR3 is TGTGCCAGCACCCTACGGTGGGGGGTTAACTATGGCTACACCTTC. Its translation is CASTLRWGVNYGYTF.